The subject of this entry is one T cell receptor beta chain. The sample originates from a study of blood T cell repertoires in COVID-19. Assay used: immunoSEQ multiplex PCR; TCRdb lists only in-frame clones, some missing. The sample consists of approximately 150,000 clones, less than 90% of them appearing once. V lost 2 bases and J lost 5, with 8 bases in between. The CDR3 has 14 residues. Germline lookup yields CDR1 SGHRS and CDR2 YFSETQ. This chain connects TRBV5-1 to TRBJ1-6; weak D call: TRBD1 (5 bases). This TCR came from a woman aged 50 to 65 who had recovered from COVID-19. Sequenced input: PBMCs or T cells enriched from blood (not recorded which). The CDR3 spells CASSFRGNNSPLHF. The CDR3 DNA reads as TGCGCCAGCAGCTTCCGGGGGAATAATTCACCCCTCCACTTT.